This T cell receptor beta chain was observed in a study of post-analysis software for immune sequencing data. Unique molecular identifiers had been added to the TCR beta cDNA libraries. Once 1 to 10 million T cells were used, a few hundred thousand cDNA molecules resulted. TCRdb reprocessed the PCR reads with MiXCR, giving one entry per CDR3 protein. The sample lists hundreds of thousands of distinct CDR3 sequences, approximately 60% seen once, with approximately 10% in the top ten. Overall study findings and caveats: Relative to controls, patients had about 5 TRBV segments at higher frequency, with TRBV5-6, TRBV5-1 and TRBV20-1 among these.

On this clonotype itself: The target antigen is unknown.

The CDR3 sequence is 16 residues long. From germline, CDR1 is LGHDT and CDR2 YNNKEL (reference sequence). V lost 1 base and J lost 3; bases outside the gene matches: 9. The chain couples TRBV3-1 to TRBJ2-7; 7 bases map to TRBD2. The origin of this receptor is a girl between 2 and 10 years old with multiple sclerosis. The sequenced sample consisted of blood. In DNA, the CDR3 is TGTGCCAGCAGCCAAGGCTCCGGGACTATTCTCTACGAGCAGTACTTC. Its translation is CASSQGSGTILYEQYF.